This TCR beta chain was sequenced for a study of regulatory T cells in long-lasting Graves disease (dated by TCRdb to about 2021). About the investigation overall: Antithyroid drugs had been taken for less than 3 months by newly diagnosed Graves' disease patients. Peripheral blood TCR sequencing and RNA sequencing compared persistent Graves' disease patients with newly diagnosed Graves' disease patients. The study was registered as a clinical trial and conducted in China. A total of around 35 samples were covered by TCR sequencing, comprising approximately 13 persistent and approximately 20 newly diagnosed Graves' disease patients. What the research found in general, with its limitations: Preferential use of TRBV28, TRBJ1-2 and TRBJ2-5 was observed in persistent disease, whereas TRBV20-1 and TRBJ2-1 were favored in newly diagnosed disease. More public clonotypes were shared among persistent patients (about 2,800) than among newly diagnosed patients (966). The study examined only peripheral blood because the primary lesion, thyroid tissue, could not be accessed. Lower TCR Shannon entropy and fewer highly expanded clones were observed in persistent Graves' disease patients than in newly diagnosed patients, which suggested clonal expansion. The authors noted that the small sample size was a limitation that may lower accuracy. Only the TCR beta chain was sequenced and analyzed.

To prepare the library, multiplex PCR was applied. The sample was run on an Illumina HiSeq 4000. To build TCR beta libraries, CDR3 regions were amplified by Arm-PCR using iRepertoire HTBI primers. Before sequencing, the PCR products underwent gel purification. Turning to the authors' computational methods: Gene usage analysis of CDR3 amino acid clonotypes used the 55 to 80 TRBV and 14 to 15 TRBJ segments found across samples. Filtered high-quality paired reads were merged into contigs using COPE and FqMerger. Contigs were aligned with BLAST to IMGT TRBV, TRBD and TRBJ reference genes, and CDR3 was defined per IMGT. Any clonotype with a frequency above 0.1% was counted as a highly expanded clone. Shannon entropy served as the measure of repertoire diversity, while the Gini coefficient captured V-J evenness. Clonotypes shared by more than one individual were considered public. In-frame beta chains were kept once TCRdb had trimmed the public reads at Q25 with fastp and called clones with MiXCR. Every distinct CDR3 protein forms one entry, paired with its most common genes and DNA. These V and J calls are TCRdb output, not the study's own analysis. This sample has about 430,000 distinct CDR3 sequences in its table, and approximately 16% of those were observed once. The leading ten clones occupy under 9% of the sample.

Many counts were recorded for this clonotype. This receptor's antigen is unknown. Base qualities are not recorded, but no much larger clone differs from it by a single base. Ends trimmed: V by 5 bases, J by 5 bases; bases unmatched to a gene: 6. The CDR3 contains 14 residues, cysteine and phenylalanine counted. Only CDR3 DNA is held: 42 bases, read in frame from base 1. Taken from the germline V gene, the CDR1 and CDR2 loops are MNHNS and SASEGT. Sample time point, as interpreted from the label and publication: newly diagnosed GD, antithyroid drugs for less than 3 months. RNA was extracted from PBMCs in TRIzol for both TCR sequencing and RNA sequencing. The diagnosis of Graves' disease followed American Thyroid Association guidelines. Patients were recruited from an endocrinology department in Xi'an, China. From each patient, around 8.3 milliliters of peripheral blood was collected into an EDTA anticoagulant tube. Ficoll Paque Plus density gradient separation was used to isolate PBMCs, and no further T cell sorting was done. RNA quality was checked with an Agilent 2100 Bioanalyzer and agarose gel, and concentration with a NanoDrop 2000.

These data also formed part of another study, on T cells in Graves' hyperthyroidism and ophthalmopathy. Drawing on the second study: A patient counted as having stable Graves' hyperthyroidism if no progression to ophthalmopathy occurred over 18 months of follow-up. Hyperthyroidism patients were newly diagnosed, had a disease duration of under 2 months, and were aged 18 to 65 years. The study excluded patients with uncontrolled infections, other autoimmune diseases, pregnancy or lactation. Diagnoses relied on clinical symptoms, serum thyroxine and TRAb, thyroid ultrasound and orbital computed tomography. The first round of RT-PCR for the TCR CDR3 was performed with the HTBI primer set and the Qiagen OneStep RT-PCR kit. Most expanded thyroid clonotypes (frequency above 0.001) were also found in blood, which suggests that blood repertoires may mirror thyroid immune responses. A model built on a 13 V-J signature distinguished ophthalmopathy from stable hyperthyroidism, reaching around 88% sensitivity and about 81% specificity in cross-validation and 80%/75% in testing. In validation, progression to ophthalmopathy was predicted by the model with approximately 67% sensitivity and around 75% specificity, a median of about 6 months before onset. A discovery cohort of roughly 100 patients, about 40 with Graves' ophthalmopathy and about 58 with stable Graves' hyperthyroidism, was used to find distinguishing TCR V-J signatures. Whether ophthalmopathy could be predicted prospectively was tested in an independent validation cohort made up of approximately 19 hyperthyroidism patients plus 17 patients who later progressed to ophthalmopathy. The approximately 90 discovery patients were randomly split 7:3 into training and test sets. In about six Graves' hyperthyroidism patients, the study also compared T-cell repertoires from thyroid tissue with T-cell repertoires from blood. Following sampling, methimazole starting at 30 mg daily was given to hyperthyroidism patients, and high-dose intravenous methylprednisolone was given to ophthalmopathy patients. Libraries were constructed in a second round of multiplex PCR, after which size selection and purification were performed. Paired-end sequencing of the libraries was performed with 100 bp reads on an Illumina HiSeq2000. SOAPnuke was used to process the raw data, throwing out any read that contained adapters or uncalled bases, had a mean Phred below 15, or lacked an exact constant-primer or identifier match. COPE v1.2.5 was used to merge the high-quality paired reads, and each unique nucleotide sequence was defined as a clonotype. MiTCR v1.1 was used to align clonotypes to the IMGT TRBV, TRBD and TRBJ reference segments. Analysis was restricted to V-J combinations with a frequency above 0.0001, which covered just over 98% of repertoires. The TCS score was defined as the ratio of F50 (clonal expansion) to E x V (chaos), calculated using BLOSUM62-based TCRdist between CDR3 peptides within each V-J. Welch's t-statistics and random forest reduced around 520 V-J features to fewer than 15, which were used in a naive Bayes classifier (R e1071). Sample size was not statistically predetermined, and investigators were not blinded to group allocation. TCR Vbeta CDR3 sequencing of 120 to 150 peripheral blood samples (over 40 ophthalmopathy, about 80 hyperthyroidism and approximately 17 progressor patients) is reported in the paper.

The V gene is TRBV6-1 and the J gene is TRBJ1-2, and 9 junctional nucleotides match TRBD1. The sequence came from a woman in her thirties or forties with Graves disease. Donor details come from another sample of the same person, matched by shared clones. This specimen was peripheral blood mononuclear cells (PBMCs), taken at new diagnosis, from a patient treated with antithyroid drugs. Here the CDR3 is given as CASSRDRARYGYTF. The bases are TGTGCCAGCAGTAGGGACAGGGCGAGATATGGCTACACCTTC.